This entry is about one TCR beta chain. Antigen specificity is unknown. The data are from a study of cytomegalovirus exposure and HLA in healthy donors. Overall study: The 130 or so validation repertoires used a platform that matched the one used for the approximately 670 first-cohort repertoires, as a later analysis reported. Study outcomes and limitations: Confirmation was obtained in vitro that a few CMV-associated chains are specific for CMV antigens. Subsequent analysis revealed that first-cohort TCR clusters tended to co-occur in the 130 or so validation repertoires.

Among the roughly 120 subjects of the validation cohort, separate from the approximately 670-subject first cohort, were the donors. The assay was immunoSEQ multiplex PCR, and TCRdb's table has in-frame clones only and misses some. The data show some 340,000 clones, with roughly 87% seen just once and over 1% held by the top ten. The clonotype was recovered from a woman aged 25 to 39 in good health and CMV-seropositive. Sequencing was carried out using PBMCs.

The CDR3 loop is CASSLDRRGEYGYTF. The CDR3 region has the DNA TGTGCCAGCAGCTTGGACCGACGGGGGGAGTATGGCTACACCTTC. V gene TRBV5-6 combines with J gene TRBJ1-2, with a weak D call TRBD1 (5 bases). Trimming removed 0 bases at V and 5 bases at J, with 14 bases between. CDR1 and CDR2 (germline): SGHDT, YYEEEE. The CDR3 has 15 amino acids.